This record looks at one T cell receptor beta chain sequence and its context. The sample comes from a study of identifying expanded T cells in peripheral blood. Healthy donors had no documented immune events, such as infections, while sampled. The CDR3 is 13 amino acids. The ends lost 3 bases at V and 10 bases at J; junction bases unmatched: 9. CDR1 and CDR2 (germline): GTSNPN, SVGIG (reference sequence). Clones were sequenced by immunoSEQ multiplex PCR, and TCRdb holds only the in-frame ones, with some missing. The sample includes around 68,000 clones, about 89% of them seen just once. Material: blood. The chain is built from TRBV30 and TRBJ1-1, with 9 bases aligning to TRBD1. The sequence derives from a person aged 18 to 75 in good health. CDR3 protein: CAWSFSRGQGAFF. The CDR3 DNA reads as TGTGCCTGGAGCTTCAGCAGGGGACAGGGAGCTTTCTTT.